The T cell receptor (beta chain) described here comes from a study of T cell repertoires in cytomegalovirus infection (dated by TCRdb to between 2018 and 2021). Background on the whole study: The HLA type of each donor mattered for the analysis, because public TCR beta signatures pointed to carriage of CMV infection along with the matching HLA type. Broader findings and caveats from the paper: Cumulative frequency of public TCR beta family members discriminated carriers of CMV infection plus the relevant HLA type in this cohort and an independent 352-donor cohort. The ex vivo response was dominated by HLA-C-restricted CMV-specific TCR beta clonotypes, which also provided the single most frequent clonotype in two of eight donors.

Sequencing took place on an Illumina HiSeq 1500. TCRdb ran its own pipeline on the public reads, namely fastp trimming at Q25 and MiXCR clone calling, and kept in-frame beta chains. Rows merge per CDR3 protein into single entries with the most common DNA and genes. The sample has 450,000 to 550,000 distinct CDR3 sequences on record, more than 15% of them singletons. The ten biggest clones cover about 24% of the sample. Reading the germline V gene gives CDR1 SGDLS and CDR2 YYNGEE. The CDR3 has 14 amino acids, counting the end cysteine and phenylalanine. Only the CDR3 portion is preserved as DNA: 42 bases, with reading frame beginning at the first base. V is cut back by 3 bases and J by 7 bases, with 6 bases in the junction unmatched. Concerning this clonotype: Its binding antigen is unknown. Base-call qualities are not available, and no considerably larger clone is one nucleotide away.

The chain couples TRBV9 to TRBJ1-2, with 10 bases in between that match TRBD1. What was sequenced was CD8+ T cells from PBMCs. The receptor was isolated from a human donor in good health (CMV status not recorded). Some clones in this sample may be carry-over from other donors' samples. CDR3 region: CASSAAGTGAGYTF. The nucleotides read TGTGCCAGCAGCGCTGCCGGGACAGGGGCTGGCTACACCTTC.